The clone carrying this T cell receptor (beta chain) was recorded at least ten times. Antigen specificity is unknown. The data belong to a study of CD8 T cells in ankylosing spondylitis. Study results and limitations: Roughly 8 highly homologous variants made up a TCR beta motif that seemed to typify ankylosing spondylitis blood.

The CDR3 is made up of 15 amino acids. Germline values: CDR1 SGDLS, CDR2 YYNGEE. With V trimmed by 3 bases and J by 3 bases, 7 bases remained unmatched. Construction of TCR beta libraries was performed using quantitative 5'-RACE with molecular barcodes. From the 5' RACE reads, TCRdb called clonotypes with MiXCR, one entry per CDR3 protein. The table records 10,000 to 15,000 distinct CDR3 sequences, 2.8% of them present only once. The origin of this receptor is a male donor with ankylosing spondylitis or in good health (not recorded which). The rearrangement links TRBV9 to TRBJ2-7, with 9 bases lining up with TRBD1. The sample comprised blood, either unsorted or a sorted T cell fraction (not recorded which). CDR3 sequence reads: CASSAGTGKYYEQYF. The CDR3 nucleotides read TGTGCCAGCAGCGCTGGGACAGGGAAGTACTACGAGCAGTACTTC.